This T cell receptor beta chain originates from a study of graft-versus-host responses after intestinal transplantation. On this clone: Its specificity is not known.

Assay: immunoSEQ multiplex PCR; the TCRdb copy retains only in-frame clones and omits some. The sample consists of 130,000 or so clones, around 90% of them appearing once. V trimming: 3 bases; J trimming: 5 bases; junction bases outside the gene matches: 25. The length of the CDR3 is 20 residues. The germline gives CDR1 LGHNA, CDR2 YNFKEQ. This TCR derives from a human donor who received an intestinal transplant. V and J are TRBV4-2 and TRBJ2-7; TRBD2 matches 7 bases. The sample in question was unstimulated CD4+ T cells sorted from spleen or lymph node cells, obtained before intestinal transplant. CDR3 bases: TGTGCCAGCAGCCATCGGACCAAGAGTGGGGGGAGGGAAAATTACCACGAGCAGTACTTC. Translated: CASSHRTKSGGRENYHEQYF.